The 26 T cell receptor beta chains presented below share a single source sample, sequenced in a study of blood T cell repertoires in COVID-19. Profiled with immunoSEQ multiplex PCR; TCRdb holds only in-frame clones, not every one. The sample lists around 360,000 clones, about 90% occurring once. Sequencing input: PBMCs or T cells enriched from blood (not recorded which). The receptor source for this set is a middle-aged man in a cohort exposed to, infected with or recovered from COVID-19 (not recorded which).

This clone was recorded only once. The CDR3 region is CASSLSGLSNQPQHF. CDR3 nucleotide sequence: TGTGCCAGCAGCTTATCCGGACTTAGCAATCAGCCCCAGCATTTT. V is TRBV11-2 and J is TRBJ1-5; D is unclear. Looked up from germline, CDR1 is SGHAT and CDR2 is FQNNGV. V gave up 2 bases and J gave up 0 bases, with 8 bases separating them. The CDR3 is made up of 15 amino acids.

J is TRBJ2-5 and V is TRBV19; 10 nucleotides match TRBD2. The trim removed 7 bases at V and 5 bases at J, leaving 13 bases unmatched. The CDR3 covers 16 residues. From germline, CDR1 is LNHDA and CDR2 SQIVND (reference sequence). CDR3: CASTVRTAGGLETQYF. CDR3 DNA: TGTGCCAGTACCGTCCGAACAGCGGGAGGGTTGGAGACCCAGTACTTC.

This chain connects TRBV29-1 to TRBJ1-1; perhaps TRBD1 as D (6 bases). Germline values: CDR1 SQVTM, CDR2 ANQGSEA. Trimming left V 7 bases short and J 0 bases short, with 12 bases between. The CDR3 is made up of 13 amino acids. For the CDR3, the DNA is TGCAGCGCCTGGACAGAGTTGAACACTGAAGCTTTCTTT. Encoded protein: CSAWTELNTEAFF.

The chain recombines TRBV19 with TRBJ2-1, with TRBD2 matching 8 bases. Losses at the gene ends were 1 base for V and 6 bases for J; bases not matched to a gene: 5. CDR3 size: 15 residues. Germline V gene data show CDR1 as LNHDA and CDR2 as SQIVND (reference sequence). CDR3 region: CASSIAGTRANEQFF. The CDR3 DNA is TGTGCCAGTAGTATAGCAGGGACTAGAGCCAATGAGCAGTTCTTC. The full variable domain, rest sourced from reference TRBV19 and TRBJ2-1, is DGGITQSPKYLFRKEGQNVTLSCEQNLNHDAMYWYRQDPGQGLRLIYYSQIVNDFQKGDIAEGYSVSREKKESFPLTVTSAQKNPTAFYLCASSIAGTRANEQFFGPGTRLTVL.

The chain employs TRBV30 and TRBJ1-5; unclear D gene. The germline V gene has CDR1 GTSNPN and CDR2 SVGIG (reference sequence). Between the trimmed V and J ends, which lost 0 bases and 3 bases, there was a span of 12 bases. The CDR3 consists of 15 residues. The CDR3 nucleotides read TGTGCCTGGAGTGTAGGCGCAGGTTACAATCAGCCCCAGCATTTT. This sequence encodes CAWSVGAGYNQPQHF.

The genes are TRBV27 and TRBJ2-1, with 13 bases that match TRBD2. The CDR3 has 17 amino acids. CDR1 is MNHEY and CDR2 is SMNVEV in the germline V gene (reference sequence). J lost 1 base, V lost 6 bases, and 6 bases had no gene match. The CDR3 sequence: CASRSTSGRGSYNEQFF. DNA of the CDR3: TGTGCCAGCAGGTCAACTAGCGGGAGGGGGTCCTACAATGAGCAGTTCTTC.

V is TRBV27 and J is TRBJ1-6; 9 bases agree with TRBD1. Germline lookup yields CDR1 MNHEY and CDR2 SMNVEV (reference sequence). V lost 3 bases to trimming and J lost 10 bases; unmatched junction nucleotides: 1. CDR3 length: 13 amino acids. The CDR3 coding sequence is TGTGCCAGCAGTTTCACAGGGGGCTCACCCCTCCACTTT. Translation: CASSFTGGSPLHF.

CDR3 sequence reads: CASSLFSTGGNKEQYF. The CDR3 nucleotides read TGCGCCAGCAGCTTGTTTTCGACAGGGGGAAATAAAGAGCAGTACTTC. The chain has TRBV5-1 and TRBJ2-7, with 9 positions matching TRBD1. The CDR3 length is 16 residues. Germline V gene lookup returns CDR1 SGHRS and CDR2 YFSETQ. Trimming at V came to 1 base and at J to 7 bases, leaving 12 bases not matched to a gene.

The DNA of the CDR3 is TGTGCCAGCAGCATCACAGGGGGGGATACGCAGTATTTT. The encoded protein is CASSITGGDTQYF. This chain links TRBV11-2 with TRBJ2-3, with 8 bases that match TRBD1. Looked up from germline, CDR1 is SGHAT and CDR2 is FQNNGV. The length of the CDR3 is 13 residues. V shed 5 bases, J shed 6 bases, and the junction held 4 bases outside the gene matches.

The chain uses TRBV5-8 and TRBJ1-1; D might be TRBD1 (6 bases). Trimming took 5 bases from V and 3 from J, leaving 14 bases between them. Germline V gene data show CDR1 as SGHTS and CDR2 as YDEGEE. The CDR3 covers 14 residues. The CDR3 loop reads CASRRGQKDTEAFF. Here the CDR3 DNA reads TGTGCCAGCAGGCGTGGACAGAAGGACACTGAAGCTTTCTTT.

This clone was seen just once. CDR3 amino acids: CASSSTGGGTDTQYF. The CDR3 DNA follows: TGTGCCAGCAGTTCCACAGGGGGTGGCACAGATACGCAGTATTTT. The rearrangement uses TRBV27 and TRBJ2-3; 8 bases line up with TRBD1. Per germline, CDR1 MNHEY and CDR2 SMNVEV (reference sequence). V gave up 4 bases and J gave up 1 base; unmatched junction bases: 4. The CDR3 loop spans 15 amino acids.

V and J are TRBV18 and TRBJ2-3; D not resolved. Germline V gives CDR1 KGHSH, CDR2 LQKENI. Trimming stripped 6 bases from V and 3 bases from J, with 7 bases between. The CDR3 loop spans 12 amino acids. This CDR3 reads CASSEVTDTQYF. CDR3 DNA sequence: TGTGCCAGCTCCGAGGTTACAGATACGCAGTATTTT.

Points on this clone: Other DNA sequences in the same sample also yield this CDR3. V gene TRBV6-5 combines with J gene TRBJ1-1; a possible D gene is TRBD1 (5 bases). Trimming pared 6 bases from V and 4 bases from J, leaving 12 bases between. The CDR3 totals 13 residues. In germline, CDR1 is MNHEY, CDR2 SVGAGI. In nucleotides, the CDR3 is TGTGCCAGCAGCCTCACAGGCGGCACTGAAGCTTTCTTT. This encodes CASSLTGGTEAFF.

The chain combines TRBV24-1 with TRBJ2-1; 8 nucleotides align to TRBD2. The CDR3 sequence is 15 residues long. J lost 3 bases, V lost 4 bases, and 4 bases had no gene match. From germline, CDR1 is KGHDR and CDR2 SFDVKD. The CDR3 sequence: CATSDGGGGYNEQFF. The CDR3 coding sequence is TGTGCCACCAGTGACGGGGGGGGTGGCTACAATGAGCAGTTCTTC.

The CDR3 DNA reads TGTGCTAGTGGACTGACCGGGACTAGTTTATGGGGTGAGCAGTTCTTC. Protein product: CASGLTGTSLWGEQFF. This chain links TRBV12-5 with TRBJ2-1; 8 bases align to TRBD2. V trimming: 6 bases; J trimming: 9 bases; junction bases outside the gene matches: 16. Germline V gene data show CDR1 as LGHNT and CDR2 as FRNRAP. The CDR3 loop spans 16 amino acids.

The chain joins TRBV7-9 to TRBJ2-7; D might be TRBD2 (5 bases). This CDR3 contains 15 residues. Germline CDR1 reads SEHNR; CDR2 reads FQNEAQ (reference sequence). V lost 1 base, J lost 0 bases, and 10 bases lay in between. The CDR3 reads CASSLGGFLSYEQYF. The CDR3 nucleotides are TGTGCCAGCAGCTTAGGAGGGTTCCTCTCCTACGAGCAGTACTTC.

The CDR3 DNA reads as TGCGCCAGCAGCTTGGGGACAGGGCCCATCTACGAGCAGTACTTC. Amino acids: CASSLGTGPIYEQYF. The chain has TRBV5-1 and TRBJ2-7; 8 nucleotides line up with TRBD1. The CDR3 has 15 residues. Germline trimming cut 0 bases from V and 3 bases from J; bases unmatched to any gene: 5. Germline V lookup: CDR1 SGHRS, CDR2 YFSETQ.

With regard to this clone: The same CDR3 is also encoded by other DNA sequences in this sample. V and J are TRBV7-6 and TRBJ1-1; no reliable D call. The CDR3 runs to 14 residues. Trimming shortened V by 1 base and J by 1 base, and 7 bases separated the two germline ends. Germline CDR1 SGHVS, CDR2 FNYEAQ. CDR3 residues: CASSLGGTNTEAFF. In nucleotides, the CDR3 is TGTGCCAGCAGCTTAGGAGGTACGAACACTGAAGCTTTCTTT.

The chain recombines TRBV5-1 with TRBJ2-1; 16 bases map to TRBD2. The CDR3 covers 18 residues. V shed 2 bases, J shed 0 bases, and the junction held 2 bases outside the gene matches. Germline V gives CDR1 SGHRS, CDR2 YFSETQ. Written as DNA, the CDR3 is TGCGCCAGCAGCTTCGGGACTAGCGGGAGGGCCTCCTACAATGAGCAGTTCTTC. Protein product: CASSFGTSGRASYNEQFF.

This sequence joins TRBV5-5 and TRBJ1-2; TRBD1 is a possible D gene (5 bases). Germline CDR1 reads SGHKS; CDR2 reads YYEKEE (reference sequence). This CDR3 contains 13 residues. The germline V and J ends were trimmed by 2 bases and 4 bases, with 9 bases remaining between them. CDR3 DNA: TGTGCCAGCAGCTTCCAGGGTGCCTATGGCTACACCTTC. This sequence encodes CASSFQGAYGYTF.

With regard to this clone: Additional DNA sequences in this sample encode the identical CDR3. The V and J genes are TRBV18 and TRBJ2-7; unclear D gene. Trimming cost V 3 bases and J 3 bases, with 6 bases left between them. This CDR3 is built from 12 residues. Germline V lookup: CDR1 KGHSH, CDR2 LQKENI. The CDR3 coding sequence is TGTGCCAGCTCACCGACTGGCTACGAGCAGTACTTC. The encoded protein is CASSPTGYEQYF.

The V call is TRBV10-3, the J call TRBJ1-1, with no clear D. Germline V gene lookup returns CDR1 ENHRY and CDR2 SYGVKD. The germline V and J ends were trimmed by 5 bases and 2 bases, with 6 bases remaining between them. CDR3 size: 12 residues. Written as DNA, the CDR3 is TGTGCCATCAGTTATAGTAACACTGAAGCTTTCTTT. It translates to CAISYSNTEAFF.

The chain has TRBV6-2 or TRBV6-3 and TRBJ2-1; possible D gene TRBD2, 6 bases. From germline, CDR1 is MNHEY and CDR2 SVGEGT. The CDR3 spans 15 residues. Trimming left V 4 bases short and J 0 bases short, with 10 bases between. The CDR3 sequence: CASSWAGSSYNEQFF. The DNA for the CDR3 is TGTGCCAGCAGTTGGGCGGGGAGCTCCTACAATGAGCAGTTCTTC.

The CDR3 region has the DNA TGTGCCAGCAGCCTCGGGACAACAACTAATGAAAAACTGTTTTTT. As protein: CASSLGTTTNEKLFF. This chain links TRBV7-9 with TRBJ1-4; tentative D call: TRBD1 (6 bases). This CDR3 region has 15 residues. Germline V gives CDR1 SEHNR, CDR2 FQNEAQ (reference sequence). V was clipped by 5 bases and J by 0 bases, with 10 bases between them. The full variable domain, its missing parts supplied by reference TRBV7-9 and TRBJ1-4, is DTGVSQNPRHKITKRGQNVTFRCDPISEHNRLYWYRQTLGQGPEFLTYFQNEAQLEKSRLLSDRFSAERPKGSFSTLEIQRTEQGDSAMYLCASSLGTTTNEKLFFGSGTQLSVL.

CDR3 loop: CASSFNGGELFF. CDR3 bases: TGTGCCAGCAGTTTTAACGGCGGGGAGCTGTTTTTT. The chain uses TRBV28 and TRBJ2-2; D not certain. Germline assignment: CDR1 MDHEN and CDR2 SYDVKM. Trimming removed 3 bases at V and 7 bases at J, with 6 bases between. This CDR3 is built from 12 residues.

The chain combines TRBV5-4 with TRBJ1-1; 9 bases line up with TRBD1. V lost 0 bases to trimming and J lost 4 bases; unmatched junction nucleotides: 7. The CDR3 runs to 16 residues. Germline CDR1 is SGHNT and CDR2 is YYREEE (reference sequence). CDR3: CASSLDRVTGGTEAFF. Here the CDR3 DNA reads TGTGCCAGCAGCTTGGATCGGGTGACAGGGGGCACTGAAGCTTTCTTT.